The 20 T cell receptor beta chains listed next were all sequenced from one sample in a study of T-cell reconstitution after alpha-beta-depleted transplantation in children. Preparing the TCRbeta library involved the use of unique molecular identifiers. Using its own MiXCR run on the PCR reads, TCRdb lists one record per CDR3 protein. This sample has about 580,000 distinct CDR3 sequences, with 23% found just once. The sequencing here drew on PBMCs, mostly from graft donor cells, taken 360 days after TCRalphabeta/CD19-depleted stem cell transplant. Every receptor here comes from a boy younger than two who had a stem cell transplant for acute myeloid leukemia, so the T cells may come from the graft donor.

The chain joins TRBV14 to TRBJ2-1; D is undetermined. Trimming took off 7 bases at V and 13 bases at J, with 20 bases between the two ends. Per the germline V gene, CDR1 is SGHDN and CDR2 is FVKESK. CDR3 length: 13 residues. Here the CDR3 reads CASTPRLGNPQFF. In DNA, the CDR3 is TGTGCCAGCACCCCCAGGCTGGGGAACCCTCAGTTCTTC.

This clonotype has ten or more counts. The V gene is TRBV7-8, the J gene TRBJ2-5; 7 bases match TRBD2. The CDR3 spans 16 residues. The germline V gene has CDR1 SGHVS and CDR2 FQNEAQ. The junction had 7 bases not matched to a gene; V was cut back by 2 bases and J by 1 base. CDR3 DNA: TGTGCCAGCAGCTTATCCCGACTAGCTCCCCAAGAGACCCAGTACTTC. Protein sequence: CASSLSRLAPQETQYF.

As to this clonotype: The conserved closing phenylalanine or tryptophan is absent in this CDR3, likely reflecting a read error. The V and J genes are TRBV7-9 and TRBJ1-1, with D unclear. Germline loops: CDR1 SEHNR, CDR2 FQNEAQ (reference sequence). Between the trimmed V and J ends, which lost 1 base and 5 bases, there was a span of 11 bases. This CDR3 comprises 14 residues. The CDR3 sequence is CASSLVFVGTEAFS. CDR3 nucleotide sequence: TGTGCCAGCAGCTTAGTCTTTGTGGGGACTGAAGCTTTCTCT.

V gene TRBV2 combines with J gene TRBJ2-7; 8 bases match TRBD1. Losses at the gene ends were 8 bases for V and 0 bases for J; bases not matched to a gene: 6. The germline V gene encodes CDR1 SNHLY and CDR2 FYNNEI. CDR3 length equals 14 residues. The CDR3 spells CASRRDRTSYEQYV. For the CDR3, the DNA is TGTGCCAGCCGCCGGGACAGGACCTCCTACGAGCAGTACGTC.

The V call is TRBV7-2, the J call TRBJ1-2; 10 nucleotides match TRBD1. Trimming removed 3 bases from V and 8 bases from J; junction bases left unmatched: 6. Germline V gives CDR1 SGHTA, CDR2 FQGNSA. The CDR3 is made up of 14 amino acids. The CDR3 spells CASSFRQGASGYTF. CDR3 in DNA: TGTGCCAGCAGCTTTAGACAGGGGGCGAGCGGCTACACCTTC.

This clonotype has a count of ten or more. V and J are TRBV2 and TRBJ1-2; weak D call: TRBD1 (6 bases). V was shortened by 6 bases and J by 8 bases, with 19 bases between the two germline ends. Germline CDR1 SNHLY, CDR2 FYNNEI. The CDR3 sequence is 14 residues long. CDR3 DNA sequence: TGTGCCAGCAGCTTCGGACAGCCCTTCAAGGGCTACACCTTC. Protein sequence: CASSFGQPFKGYTF.

This clonotype was seen only a few times. V gene TRBV12-3 or TRBV12-4 combines with J gene TRBJ1-1, with 8 bases aligning to TRBD1. Trimming cost V 5 bases and J 8 bases; bases outside gene matches: 7. This CDR3 region has 13 residues. The CDR3 reads CASSVTDRAEAFF. CDR3 nucleotides: TGTGCCAGCAGTGTCACGGACAGGGCAGAAGCTTTCTTT.

This clonotype showed up just once. The chain combines TRBV24-1 with TRBJ2-1; D perhaps matches TRBD1 (8 bases). V shed 3 bases and J shed 6 bases, with 17 bases lying between them. The CDR3 sequence is 16 residues long. The V gene's germline CDR1 is KGHDR and CDR2 SFDVKD. The CDR3 region is CATSDQQGGSLNEQFF. The CDR3 coding sequence is TGTGCCACCAGTGATCAACAGGGGGGGTCGCTCAATGAGCAGTTCTTC.

The chain employs TRBV2 and TRBJ2-5; D unresolved. This CDR3 is 11 amino acids long. Trimming removed 8 bases from V and 5 bases from J, with 9 bases in between. Germline CDR1 SNHLY, CDR2 FYNNEI. CDR3 coding DNA: TGTGCCAGCCGAGTAATGGAGACCCAGTACTTC. Amino acid sequence: CASRVMETQYF.

This clonotype was observed a few times. The chain carries TRBV4-1 and TRBJ2-1; D remains unclear. This CDR3 spans 17 amino acids. Germline V CDR1 and CDR2: MGHRA, YSYEKL. V lost 4 bases to trimming and J lost 0 bases, with 16 bases between them. The CDR3 reads CASSLKFVGFSYNEQFF. The CDR3 DNA follows: TGCGCCAGCAGCCTTAAATTCGTTGGATTCTCCTACAATGAGCAGTTCTTC.

This clonotype came up many times. The chain couples TRBV20-1 to TRBJ2-3; no clear D gene. This CDR3 spans 15 amino acids. Germline CDR1 reads DFQATT; CDR2 reads SNEGSKA (reference sequence). V shed 1 base and J shed 1 base, with 12 bases lying between them. This CDR3 reads CSARAPPLGTDTQYF. The CDR3 bases are TGCAGTGCTAGAGCCCCTCCCTTGGGCACAGATACGCAGTATTTT.

This clonotype was seen at least ten times. J is TRBJ2-7 and V is TRBV5-6, with TRBD1 identical over 10 bases. CDR3 size: 15 residues. Trimming took 4 bases from V and 5 from J; bases not matched to a gene: 9. Germline lookup yields CDR1 SGHDT and CDR2 YYEEEE. CDR3 region: CASSPRTGGVHEQYF. As DNA, the CDR3 is TGTGCCAGCAGCCCACGGACAGGGGGAGTCCACGAGCAGTACTTC.

The chain links TRBV5-1 to TRBJ2-1, with TRBD1 matching 7 bases. The CDR3 totals 14 residues. Germline V gives CDR1 SGHRS, CDR2 YFSETQ. The junction had 3 bases not matched to a gene; V was cut back by 2 bases and J by 4 bases. CDR3 in amino acids: CASSFPGQYNEQFF. DNA for the CDR3: TGCGCCAGCAGCTTTCCGGGACAGTACAATGAGCAGTTCTTC.

The chain links TRBV6-5 to TRBJ2-2; D tentatively reads TRBD1 or TRBD2 (6 bases each). V lost 2 bases, J lost 5 bases, and 15 bases lay in between. Germline V lookup: CDR1 MNHEY, CDR2 SVGAGI. The CDR3 spans 16 residues. The CDR3 loop is CASSYGWGAGTGELFF. For the CDR3, the DNA is TGTGCCAGCAGTTACGGGTGGGGGGCTGGGACCGGGGAGCTGTTTTTT.

The sample holds a few counts of this clonotype. The chain employs TRBV18 and TRBJ2-7, with D perhaps matching TRBD1 or TRBD2 (6 bases each). The germline CDR1 and CDR2 sequences are KGHSH and LQKENI. The CDR3 length is 13 residues. Trimming left V 2 bases short and J 7 bases short, with 12 bases between. The CDR3 here is CASSPIGGGEQYV. The CDR3 DNA sequence: TGTGCCAGCTCACCAATCGGGGGCGGAGAGCAGTACGTC.

This clonotype turned up a few times. The CDR3, as DNA: TGTGCCAGCAGTTCATTGGGCGACAGTTACTATGGCTACACCTTC. Protein: CASSSLGDSYYGYTF. V gene TRBV25-1 combines with J gene TRBJ1-2; a possible D gene is TRBD1 (5 bases). CDR3 length: 15 residues. V was pared by 5 bases and J by 3 bases, with 16 bases between. In germline, CDR1 is MGHDK, CDR2 SYGVNS.

The rearrangement uses TRBV29-1 and TRBJ2-1; D is uncertain. This CDR3 contains 11 residues. Germline-derived CDR1 and CDR2 are SQVTM and ANQGSEA. V dropped 2 bases and J dropped 5 bases, with 4 bases sitting between them. Here the CDR3 reads CSVERNNEQFF. In nucleotides, the CDR3 is TGCAGCGTTGAAAGAAACAATGAGCAGTTCTTC.

This clonotype was observed a handful of times. The chain couples TRBV20-1 to TRBJ2-7, with 7 bases aligning to TRBD2. Unmatched junction bases numbered 10, after V lost 6 bases and J lost 5 bases. The CDR3 runs 13 residues. CDR1 is DFQATT, CDR2 SNEGSKA, per germline (reference sequence). The CDR3 region is CSASAGKWNEQYV. CDR3 DNA sequence: TGCAGTGCCTCAGCGGGGAAGTGGAACGAGCAGTACGTC.

The V gene is TRBV5-1, the J gene TRBJ2-1; TRBD2 might be the D (5 bases). CDR1 and CDR2 (germline): SGHRS, YFSETQ. The CDR3 is 13 amino acids. Trimming took 1 base from V and 8 from J, leaving 10 bases between them. The CDR3 DNA follows: TGCGCCAGCAGCTTGACACTAGTAGATGAGCAGTTCTTC. It codes for CASSLTLVDEQFF.

In this sample, this clonotype turned up a few times. The chain carries TRBV13 and TRBJ2-1; tentative D call: TRBD1 (6 bases). The V and J ends lost 1 base and 0 bases respectively, with 10 bases between them. From germline, CDR1 is PRHDT and CDR2 FYEKMQ (reference sequence). The CDR3 is 16 residues long. In DNA form, the CDR3 reads TGTGCCAGCAGCTTAGAGCAGGGGAGCTCCTACAATGAGCAGTTCTTC. Translated: CASSLEQGSSYNEQFF.